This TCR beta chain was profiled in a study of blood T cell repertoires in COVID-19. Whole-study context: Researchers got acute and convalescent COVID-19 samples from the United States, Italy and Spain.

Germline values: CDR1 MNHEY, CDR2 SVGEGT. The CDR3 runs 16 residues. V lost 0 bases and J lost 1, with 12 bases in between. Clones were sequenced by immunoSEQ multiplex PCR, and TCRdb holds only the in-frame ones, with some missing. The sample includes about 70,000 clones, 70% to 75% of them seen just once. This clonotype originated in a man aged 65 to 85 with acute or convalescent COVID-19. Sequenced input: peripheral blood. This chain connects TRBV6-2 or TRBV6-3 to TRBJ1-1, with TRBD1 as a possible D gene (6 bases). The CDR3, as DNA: TGTGCCAGCAGTTACTCCTCCGGGACACAGAACACTGAAGCTTTCTTT. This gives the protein CASSYSSGTQNTEAFF.